This entry lists 7 T cell receptor beta chains sequenced from one sample in a study of prognosis after radiotherapy for stage I lung cancer. By two-round multiplex PCR, the TCR beta CDR3 was amplified from genomic DNA. Round one of PCR was performed, and it used primers specific to each TRBV and TRBJ gene. MiXCR, applied by TCRdb to the multiplex PCR reads, yields one record per CDR3 protein. There are about 36,000 distinct CDR3 sequences in the sample; around 30% occur only once, and 27% lies in the top ten. The sequencing used PBMCs, collected before or after stereotactic body radiation therapy (not recorded which). The receptors originated from a donor over 45 with non-small cell lung cancer.

On this clonotype: Its ends do not fully match the called genes, so a read error is possible. For the CDR3, the DNA is TGTGCCAGCACCCCGGACGTGACGAACACCGGGGATCTGTTTTTT. Translating gives CASTPDVTNTGDLFF. The chain employs TRBV2 and TRBJ2-2; tentative D call: TRBD2 (5 bases). CDR1 and CDR2 from the germline V gene are SNHLY and FYNNEI. The CDR3 covers 15 residues.

Points on this clonotype: A far larger clone is a single base away, which makes a read error likely. J is TRBJ2-5 and V is TRBV20-1, with 7 bases aligning to TRBD2. The CDR3 has 13 residues. Germline V gives CDR1 DFQATT, CDR2 SNEGSKA (reference sequence). CDR3 DNA sequence: TGCAGTGCTAGGGGGGGGGGATACAATGAGCAGTCCTTC. Its protein product is CSARGGGYNEQSF.

Only one count was recorded for this clonotype. This may arise from a read error, as a much more abundant clone is one base away. The chain links TRBV11-2 to TRBJ1-1; D is ambiguous. The CDR3 runs 15 residues. The V gene's germline CDR1 is SGHAT and CDR2 FQNNGV. The CDR3: CASSLVNSANTEALF. The CDR3 nucleotides are TGTGCCAGCAGCTTAGTTAACAGCGCGAACACTGAAGCTTTATTT. Based on the CDR3 plus reference TRBV11-2 and TRBJ1-1, the full variable domain is EAGVAQSPRYKIIEKRQSVAFWCNPISGHATLYWYQQILGQGPKLLIQFQNNGVVDDSQLPKDRFSAERLKGVDSTLKIQPAKLEDSAVYLCASSLVNSANTEALFGQGTRLTVV.

This clonotype was detected once. A much larger clone is a single base away; this may be a read error. The CDR3 end shows no conserved phenylalanine or tryptophan, and so a read error is likely. V usage is TRBV7-3 and J usage is TRBJ2-3; 7 nucleotides align to TRBD1. V trimming: 5 bases; J trimming: 2 bases; junction bases outside the gene matches: 7. CDR3 length: 15 residues. Per germline, CDR1 SGHTA and CDR2 FQGTGA. The CDR3: CASSLYRGPTDTQYL. The CDR3 DNA reads as TGTGCCAGCAGCCTGTACAGGGGTCCCACAGATACGCAGTATCTT.

This clonotype was counted at least ten times. The chain recombines TRBV7-8 with TRBJ2-5; 7 bases map to TRBD1. The ends lost 5 bases at V and 5 bases at J; junction bases unmatched: 8. Germline values: CDR1 SGHVS, CDR2 FQNEAQ. The CDR3 spans 14 residues. The CDR3 reads CASSLRQGRETQYF. Here the CDR3 DNA reads TGTGCCAGCAGCCTAAGACAGGGTAGGGAGACCCAGTACTTC.

This clonotype was seen ten or more times. The chain carries TRBV13 and TRBJ1-6; D not resolved. CDR1 and CDR2 from the germline V gene are PRHDT and FYEKMQ (reference sequence). The CDR3 covers 15 residues. V lost 6 bases and J 5 bases, leaving 14 bases between the germline ends. The chain's CDR3 is CASSPAWGNNSPLHF. The CDR3 DNA follows: TGTGCCAGCAGTCCAGCATGGGGAAATAATTCACCCCTCCACTTT.

The chain employs TRBV6-1 and TRBJ2-3, with 8 bases identical to TRBD1. The CDR3 contains 15 residues. The J segment lost 3 bases and the V segment lost 7 bases, leaving 9 bases of the junction unmatched. Germline V gives CDR1 MNHNS, CDR2 SASEGT. CDR3 sequence (DNA): TGTGCCAGCATTAGGACAGGGTTTTCGACAGATACGCAGTATTTT. It yields the protein CASIRTGFSTDTQYF.